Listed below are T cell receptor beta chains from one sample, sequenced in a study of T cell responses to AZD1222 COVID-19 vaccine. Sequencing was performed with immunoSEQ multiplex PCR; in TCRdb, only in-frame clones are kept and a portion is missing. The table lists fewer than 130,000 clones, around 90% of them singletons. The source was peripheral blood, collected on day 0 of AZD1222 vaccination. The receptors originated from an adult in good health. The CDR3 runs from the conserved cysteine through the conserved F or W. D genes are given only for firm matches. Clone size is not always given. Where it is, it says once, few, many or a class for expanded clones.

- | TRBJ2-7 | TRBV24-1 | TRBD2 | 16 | CATSDSSGGGSYEQYF | TGTGCCACCAGTGACAGTAGCGGGGGCGGCTCCTACGAGCAGTACTTC
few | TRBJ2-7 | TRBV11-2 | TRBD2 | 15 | CASSAPGLGYYEQYF | TGTGCCAGCAGCGCCCCGGGACTAGGTTACTACGAGCAGTACTTC
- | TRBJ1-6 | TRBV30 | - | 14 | CAWSGGAGNSPLHF | TGTGCCTGGAGTGGGGGGGCAGGGAATTCACCCCTCCACTTT
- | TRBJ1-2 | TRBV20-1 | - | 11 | CSASRLDGYTF | TGCAGTGCTAGCAGATTAGATGGCTACACCTTC
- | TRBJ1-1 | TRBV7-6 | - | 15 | CASSSTLPSSTEAFF | TGTGCCAGCAGCTCTACCCTTCCATCGTCCACTGAAGCTTTCTTT
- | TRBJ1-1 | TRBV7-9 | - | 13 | CASHTGINTEAFF | TGTGCCAGTCACACAGGGATTAACACTGAAGCTTTCTTT
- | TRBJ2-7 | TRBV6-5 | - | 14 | CASSSNRRSHEQYF | TGTGCCAGCAGTTCGAACAGGAGGTCGCACGAGCAGTACTTC
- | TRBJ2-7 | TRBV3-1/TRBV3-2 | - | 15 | CASSHGSAGPYEQYF | TGTGCCAGCAGCCATGGCTCGGCAGGGCCCTACGAGCAGTACTTC
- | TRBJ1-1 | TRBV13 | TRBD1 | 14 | CASSPQDRAAEAFF | TGTGCCAGCAGCCCTCAGGACAGGGCGGCTGAAGCTTTCTTT
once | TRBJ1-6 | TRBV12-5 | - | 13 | CASGVNYNSPLHF | TGTGCTAGTGGTGTGAACTATAATTCACCCCTCCACTTT
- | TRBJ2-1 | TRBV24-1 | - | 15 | CATSDLQLSYNEQFF | TGTGCCACCAGTGATTTGCAACTATCCTACAATGAGCAGTTCTTC
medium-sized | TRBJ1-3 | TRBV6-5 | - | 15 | CASFSGGLVGNTIYF | TGTGCCAGCTTCAGCGGGGGACTCGTTGGAAACACCATATATTTT
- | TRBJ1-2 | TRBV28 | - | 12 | CASSLSEGGYTF | TGTGCCAGCAGTTTATCCGAGGGCGGCTACACCTTC
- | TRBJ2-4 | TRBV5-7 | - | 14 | CASSPKGVGNIQYF | TGTGCCAGCAGCCCGAAGGGGGTTGGTAACATTCAGTACTTC